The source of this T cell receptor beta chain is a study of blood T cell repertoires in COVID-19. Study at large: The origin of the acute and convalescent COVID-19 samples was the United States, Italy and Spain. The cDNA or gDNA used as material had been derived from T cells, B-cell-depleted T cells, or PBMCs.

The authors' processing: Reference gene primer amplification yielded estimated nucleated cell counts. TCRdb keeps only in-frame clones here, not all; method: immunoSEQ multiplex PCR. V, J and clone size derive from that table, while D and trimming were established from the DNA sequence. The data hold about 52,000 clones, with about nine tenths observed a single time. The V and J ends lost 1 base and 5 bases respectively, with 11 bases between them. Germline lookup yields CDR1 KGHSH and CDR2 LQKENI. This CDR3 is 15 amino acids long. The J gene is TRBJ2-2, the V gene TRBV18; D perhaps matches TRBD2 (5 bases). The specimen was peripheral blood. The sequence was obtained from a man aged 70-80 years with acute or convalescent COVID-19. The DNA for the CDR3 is TGTGCCAGCTCACCACTATCTGGGAGAACCGGGGAGCTGTTTTTT. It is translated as CASSPLSGRTGELFF.